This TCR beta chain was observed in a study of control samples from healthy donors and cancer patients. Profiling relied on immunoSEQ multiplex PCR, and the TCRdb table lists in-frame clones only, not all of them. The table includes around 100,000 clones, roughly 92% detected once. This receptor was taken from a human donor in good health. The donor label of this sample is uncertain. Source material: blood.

CDR3 DNA: TGTGCCAGCAGCGTAGTAAGGGAGAATCTAGGCACCGGGGAGCTGTTTTTT. Protein: CASSVVRENLGTGELFF. The chain is built from TRBV9 and TRBJ2-2; D might be TRBD2 (5 bases). This CDR3 has 17 amino acids. In germline, CDR1 is SGDLS, CDR2 YYNGEE. V lost 0 bases, J lost 4 bases, and 16 bases lay in between.